A selection of T cell receptor beta chains follows, all from one sample in a study of T cell repertoires in ileal Crohn's disease. Produced via immunoSEQ multiplex PCR; TCRdb's table is partial and in-frame only. The sample comprises about 16,000 clones, almost 90% of which are singletons, and around 5.6% rests with the top ten. The sample comprised ileal tissue. All receptors come from an adult with Crohn's disease. CDR3s include the opening cysteine and the closing phenylalanine or tryptophan. The D gene is left open where the match is weak. Rows may omit the clone size; those that give it use once, few, many or a size class.

clone size: -
J gene: TRBJ2-5
D gene: -
V gene: TRBV10-3
CDR3 protein: CAISEGAIQETQYF
CDR3 DNA: TGTGCCATCAGTGAAGGGGCGATACAAGAGACCCAGTACTTC

clone size: -
J gene: TRBJ2-7
D gene: -
V gene: TRBV6-1
CDR3 protein: CASSVQMGGSDEQYF
CDR3 DNA: TGTGCCAGCAGTGTCCAGATGGGGGGTTCAGACGAGCAGTACTTC

clone size: -
J gene: TRBJ2-3
D gene: TRBD1
V gene: TRBV10-1
CDR3 protein: CASSGNPRDRRSNTQYF
CDR3 DNA: TGCGCCAGCAGTGGTAACCCCCGGGACAGAAGATCGAATACGCAGTATTTT

clone size: -
J gene: TRBJ2-3
D gene: TRBD2
V gene: TRBV28
CDR3 protein: CASSQLAGAGSDTQYF
CDR3 DNA: TGTGCCAGCAGCCAACTAGCGGGAGCGGGGTCAGATACGCAGTATTTT

clone size: -
J gene: TRBJ2-5
D gene: -
V gene: TRBV5-1
CDR3 protein: CASSLGYTSSTQYF
CDR3 DNA: TGCGCCAGCAGCTTGGGCTATACTAGCTCGACCCAGTACTTC

clone size: few
J gene: TRBJ1-1
D gene: -
V gene: TRBV2
CDR3 protein: CASSEPPGIWNTEAFF
CDR3 DNA: TGTGCCAGCAGTGAACCCCCGGGGATATGGAACACTGAAGCTTTCTTT

clone size: -
J gene: TRBJ1-5
D gene: TRBD1
V gene: TRBV7-9
CDR3 protein: CASSLGGTGVGNQPQHF
CDR3 DNA: TGTGCCAGCAGCTTGGGTGGGACAGGGGTGGGCAATCAGCCCCAGCATTTT

clone size: -
J gene: TRBJ2-2
D gene: -
V gene: TRBV5-4
CDR3 protein: CASSLVPRDTGELFF
CDR3 DNA: TGTGCCAGCAGCTTAGTACCCCGGGACACCGGGGAGCTGTTTTTT

clone size: once
J gene: TRBJ1-1
D gene: TRBD1
V gene: TRBV28
CDR3 protein: CATRGQMNTEAFF
CDR3 DNA: TGTGCCACCAGGGGACAGATGAACACTGAAGCTTTCTTT

clone size: -
J gene: TRBJ1-2
D gene: TRBD1
V gene: TRBV5-1
CDR3 protein: CASSLGQGLDGYTF
CDR3 DNA: TGCGCCAGCAGCTTGGGACAGGGGTTAGATGGCTACACCTTC

clone size: -
J gene: TRBJ1-1
D gene: TRBD1
V gene: TRBV29-1
CDR3 protein: CSVEDRVGAFF
CDR3 DNA: TGCAGCGTTGAGGACAGGGTGGGGGCTTTCTTT

clone size: -
J gene: TRBJ2-7
D gene: TRBD1
V gene: TRBV5-1
CDR3 protein: CASSQGQGGYEQYF
CDR3 DNA: TGCGCCAGCAGCCAAGGACAGGGGGGATACGAGCAGTACTTC

clone size: once
J gene: TRBJ2-5
D gene: TRBD2
V gene: TRBV6-1
CDR3 protein: CASSEGRTIAGGETQYF
CDR3 DNA: TGTGCCAGCAGTGAAGGCCGCACTATAGCGGGGGGAGAGACCCAGTACTTC

clone size: -
J gene: TRBJ1-1
D gene: TRBD1
V gene: TRBV10-3
CDR3 protein: CAIRASGGGTEAFF
CDR3 DNA: TGTGCCATCAGAGCCTCAGGGGGTGGCACTGAAGCTTTCTTT

clone size: -
J gene: TRBJ1-1
D gene: -
V gene: TRBV19
CDR3 protein: CASSQPQGTLNTEAFF
CDR3 DNA: TGTGCCAGTAGCCAGCCTCAGGGTACTCTGAACACTGAAGCTTTCTTT

clone size: -
J gene: TRBJ1-1
D gene: -
V gene: TRBV4-1
CDR3 protein: CASSPVRGAEAFF
CDR3 DNA: TGCGCCAGCAGCCCGGTGAGAGGCGCTGAAGCTTTCTTT

clone size: -
J gene: TRBJ2-3
D gene: TRBD2
V gene: TRBV5-1
CDR3 protein: CASSSPVTSGLLVGGTDTQYF
CDR3 DNA: TGCGCCAGCAGCTCTCCTGTGACTAGCGGGCTTTTAGTAGGCGGCACAGATACGCAGTATTTT

clone size: -
J gene: TRBJ2-2
D gene: TRBD2
V gene: TRBV5-1
CDR3 protein: CASRKDSGMSGELFF
CDR3 DNA: TGCGCCAGCAGGAAGGATAGCGGGATGTCCGGGGAGCTGTTTTTT

clone size: -
J gene: TRBJ1-2
D gene: -
V gene: TRBV14
CDR3 protein: CASSQSGTSGYTF
CDR3 DNA: TGTGCCAGCAGCCAGTCCGGGACTTCTGGCTACACCTTC

clone size: -
J gene: TRBJ2-7
D gene: -
V gene: TRBV18
CDR3 protein: CASSLPPGLSYEQYF
CDR3 DNA: TGTGCCAGCTCACTACCCCCAGGGCTCTCCTACGAGCAGTACTTC

clone size: -
J gene: TRBJ1-1
D gene: -
V gene: TRBV18
CDR3 protein: CASSPPAGLFMEAFF
CDR3 DNA: TGTGCCAGCTCACCCCCGGCAGGGCTCTTTATGGAAGCTTTCTTT

clone size: -
J gene: TRBJ2-7
D gene: -
V gene: TRBV9
CDR3 protein: CASSPTSTPSYEQYF
CDR3 DNA: TGTGCCAGCAGCCCCACTAGCACCCCCTCCTACGAGCAGTACTTC

clone size: -
J gene: TRBJ1-1
D gene: -
V gene: TRBV27
CDR3 protein: CASILQGRGTEAFF
CDR3 DNA: TGTGCCAGCATACTTCAGGGGCGAGGAACTGAAGCTTTCTTT

clone size: -
J gene: TRBJ1-5
D gene: TRBD1
V gene: TRBV28
CDR3 protein: CASSLPGQWDSNQPQHF
CDR3 DNA: TGTGCCAGCAGTTTACCGGGACAGTGGGATAGCAATCAGCCCCAGCATTTT

clone size: -
J gene: TRBJ2-2
D gene: -
V gene: TRBV4-2
CDR3 protein: CASSQRSGNDGELFF
CDR3 DNA: TGTGCCAGCAGCCAACGTTCCGGGAACGACGGGGAGCTGTTTTTT

clone size: -
J gene: TRBJ2-1
D gene: -
V gene: TRBV28
CDR3 protein: CASSLWQGEQFF
CDR3 DNA: TGTGCCAGCAGTTTATGGCAGGGTGAGCAGTTCTTC

clone size: -
J gene: TRBJ2-3
D gene: -
V gene: TRBV2
CDR3 protein: CASSRGAFTDTQYF
CDR3 DNA: TGTGCCAGCAGTCGGGGGGCCTTCACAGATACGCAGTATTTT

clone size: -
J gene: TRBJ2-7
D gene: -
V gene: TRBV19
CDR3 protein: CATGSKAGQAYEQYF
CDR3 DNA: TGTGCCACTGGGAGCAAAGCGGGACAAGCCTACGAGCAGTACTTC

clone size: -
J gene: TRBJ1-2
D gene: TRBD1
V gene: TRBV18
CDR3 protein: CASSPLRGPRNYGYTF
CDR3 DNA: TGTGCCAGCTCACCACTGAGGGGGCCTCGAAACTATGGCTACACCTTC

clone size: -
J gene: TRBJ2-7
D gene: TRBD1
V gene: TRBV10-1
CDR3 protein: CASSEGTGTYEQYF
CDR3 DNA: TGCGCCAGCAGTGAGGGGACAGGTACCTACGAGCAGTACTTC

clone size: -
J gene: TRBJ2-1
D gene: -
V gene: TRBV7-3
CDR3 protein: CASSLRGGEQFF
CDR3 DNA: TGTGCCAGCAGCTTAAGAGGAGGTGAGCAGTTCTTC

clone size: -
J gene: TRBJ2-7
D gene: TRBD1
V gene: TRBV6-5
CDR3 protein: CASSLSIGQGYEQYF
CDR3 DNA: TGTGCCAGCAGTTTATCAATCGGACAGGGCTACGAGCAGTACTTC

clone size: -
J gene: TRBJ1-3
D gene: -
V gene: TRBV7-9
CDR3 protein: CARGGDGLAGNTIYF
CDR3 DNA: TGTGCCAGAGGGGGTGACGGGTTAGCTGGAAACACCATATATTTT

clone size: once
J gene: TRBJ2-5
D gene: TRBD1
V gene: TRBV18
CDR3 protein: CASTNQGAAETQYF
CDR3 DNA: TGTGCCAGCACGAATCAGGGGGCTGCAGAGACCCAGTACTTC

clone size: once
J gene: TRBJ1-2
D gene: -
V gene: TRBV5-6
CDR3 protein: CASSLESGRIDYGYTF
CDR3 DNA: TGTGCCAGCAGCTTGGAGTCAGGGCGGATTGACTATGGCTACACCTTC

clone size: -
J gene: TRBJ2-3
D gene: -
V gene: TRBV6-5
CDR3 protein: CASSYVGVMDTQYF
CDR3 DNA: TGTGCCAGCAGTTACGTCGGAGTGATGGATACGCAGTATTTT

clone size: -
J gene: TRBJ2-1
D gene: -
V gene: TRBV6-1
CDR3 protein: CASRAGKGYNEQFF
CDR3 DNA: TGTGCCAGCAGGGCGGGAAAGGGCTACAATGAGCAGTTCTTC